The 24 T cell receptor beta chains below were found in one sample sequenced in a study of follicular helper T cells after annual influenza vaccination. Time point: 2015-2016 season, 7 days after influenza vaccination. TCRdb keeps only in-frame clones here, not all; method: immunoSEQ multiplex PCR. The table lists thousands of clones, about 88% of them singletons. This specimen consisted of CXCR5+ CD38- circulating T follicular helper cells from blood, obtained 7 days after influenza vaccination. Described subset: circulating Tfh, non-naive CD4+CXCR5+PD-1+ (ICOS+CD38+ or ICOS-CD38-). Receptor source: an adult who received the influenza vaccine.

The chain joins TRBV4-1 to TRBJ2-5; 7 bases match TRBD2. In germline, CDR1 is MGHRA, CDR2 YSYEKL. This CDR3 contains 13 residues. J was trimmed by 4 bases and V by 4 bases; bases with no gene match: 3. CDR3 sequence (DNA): TGCGCCAGCAGCCGGTTAGCGGGAGAGACCCAGTACTTC. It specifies CASSRLAGETQYF.

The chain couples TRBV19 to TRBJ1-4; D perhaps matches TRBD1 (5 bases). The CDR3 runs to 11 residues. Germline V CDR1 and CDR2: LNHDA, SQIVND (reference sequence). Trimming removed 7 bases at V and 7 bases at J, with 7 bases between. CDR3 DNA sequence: TGTGCCAGTATAAGGGGTGAAAAACTGTTTTTT. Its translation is CASIRGEKLFF.

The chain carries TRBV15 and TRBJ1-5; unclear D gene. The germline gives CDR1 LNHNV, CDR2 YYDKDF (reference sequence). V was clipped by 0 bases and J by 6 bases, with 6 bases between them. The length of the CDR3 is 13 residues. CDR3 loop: CATSRDFVQPQHF. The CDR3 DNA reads TGTGCCACCAGCAGAGACTTCGTTCAGCCCCAGCATTTT.

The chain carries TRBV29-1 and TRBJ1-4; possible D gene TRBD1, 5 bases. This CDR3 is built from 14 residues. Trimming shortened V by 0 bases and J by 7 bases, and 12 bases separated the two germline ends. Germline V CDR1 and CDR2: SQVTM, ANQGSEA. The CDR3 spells CSVEDWGGSEKLFF. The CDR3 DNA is TGCAGCGTTGAAGATTGGGGGGGTAGTGAAAAACTGTTTTTT.

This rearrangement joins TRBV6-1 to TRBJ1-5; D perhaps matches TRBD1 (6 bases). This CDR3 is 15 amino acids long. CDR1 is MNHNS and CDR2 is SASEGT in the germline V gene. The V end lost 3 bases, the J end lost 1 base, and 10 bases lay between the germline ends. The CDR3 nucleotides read TGTGCCAGCAGTGAGGAGAGGGGGAGCAATCAGCCCCAGCATTTT. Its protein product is CASSEERGSNQPQHF.

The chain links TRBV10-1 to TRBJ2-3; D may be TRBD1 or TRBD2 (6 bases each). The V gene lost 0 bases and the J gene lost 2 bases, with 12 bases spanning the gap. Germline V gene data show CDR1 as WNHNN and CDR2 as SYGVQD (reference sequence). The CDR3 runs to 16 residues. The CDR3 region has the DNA TGCGCCAGCAGTGAGTCGGGGGCGGGGAACACAGATACGCAGTATTTT. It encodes CASSESGAGNTDTQYF.

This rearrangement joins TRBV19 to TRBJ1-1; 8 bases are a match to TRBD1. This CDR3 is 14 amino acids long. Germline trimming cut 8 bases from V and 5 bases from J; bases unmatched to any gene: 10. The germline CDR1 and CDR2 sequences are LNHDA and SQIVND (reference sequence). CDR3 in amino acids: CASSLLTGETEAFF. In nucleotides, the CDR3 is TGTGCCAGTTCCCTACTGACAGGGGAAACTGAAGCTTTCTTT. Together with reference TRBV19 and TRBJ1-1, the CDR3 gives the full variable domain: DGGITQSPKYLFRKEGQNVTLSCEQNLNHDAMYWYRQDPGQGLRLIYYSQIVNDFQKGDIAEGYSVSREKKESFPLTVTSAQKNPTAFYLCASSLLTGETEAFFGQGTRLTVV.

The CDR3 region is CASLNPPDPSNYGYTF. The CDR3 region has the DNA TGTGCCAGCCTTAATCCCCCGGATCCCTCCAACTATGGCTACACCTTC. V is TRBV27 and J is TRBJ1-2; D is uncertain. The V end lost 8 bases, the J end lost 2 bases, and 21 bases lay between the germline ends. The CDR3 runs 16 residues. CDR1 is MNHEY and CDR2 is SMNVEV in the germline V gene (reference sequence).

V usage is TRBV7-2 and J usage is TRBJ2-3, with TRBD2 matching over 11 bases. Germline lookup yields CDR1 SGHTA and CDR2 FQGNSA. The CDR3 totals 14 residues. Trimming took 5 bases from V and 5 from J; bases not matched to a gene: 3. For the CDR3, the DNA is TGTGCCAGCAGCGTAGGACTAGCGGGAGATACGCAGTATTTT. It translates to CASSVGLAGDTQYF.

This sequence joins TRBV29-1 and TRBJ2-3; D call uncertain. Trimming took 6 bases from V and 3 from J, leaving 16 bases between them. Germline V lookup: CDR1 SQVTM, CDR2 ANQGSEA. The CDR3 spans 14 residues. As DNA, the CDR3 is TGCAGCGTAAAAAGAGTTAGTCCAACAGATACGCAGTATTTT. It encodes CSVKRVSPTDTQYF.

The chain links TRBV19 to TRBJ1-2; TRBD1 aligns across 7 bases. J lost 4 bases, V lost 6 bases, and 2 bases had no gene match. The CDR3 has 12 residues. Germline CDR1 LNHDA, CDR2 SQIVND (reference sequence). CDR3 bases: TGTGCCAGTAGGAGGACAGGCTATGGCTACACCTTC. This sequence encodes CASRRTGYGYTF.

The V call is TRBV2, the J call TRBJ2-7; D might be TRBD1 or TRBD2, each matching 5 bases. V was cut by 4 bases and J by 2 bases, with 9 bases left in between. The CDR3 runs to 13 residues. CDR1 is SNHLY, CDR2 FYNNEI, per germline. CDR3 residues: CASSVEGPYEQYF. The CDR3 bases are TGTGCCAGCAGTGTAGAGGGGCCCTACGAGCAGTACTTC. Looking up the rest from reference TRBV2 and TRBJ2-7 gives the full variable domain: EPEVTQTPSHQVTQMGQEVILRCVPISNHLYFYWYRQILGQKVEFLVSFYNNEISEKSEIFDDQFSVERPDGSNFTLKIRSTKLEDSAMYFCASSVEGPYEQYFGPGTRLTVT.

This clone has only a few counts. The CDR3 protein is CAHLPTGAGNQPQHF. CDR3 sequence (DNA): TGTGCCCACCTCCCCACGGGGGCAGGGAATCAGCCCCAGCATTTT. The chain has TRBV21-1 and TRBJ1-5. TRBV21-1 is a documented pseudogene. There are 15 residues in the CDR3.

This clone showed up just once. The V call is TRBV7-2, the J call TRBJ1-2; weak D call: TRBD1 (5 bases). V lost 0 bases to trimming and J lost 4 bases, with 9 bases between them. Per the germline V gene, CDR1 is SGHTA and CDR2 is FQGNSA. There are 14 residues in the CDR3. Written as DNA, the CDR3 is TGTGCCAGCAGCTTAGCAGGGACGGTCTATGGCTACACCTTC. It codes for CASSLAGTVYGYTF.

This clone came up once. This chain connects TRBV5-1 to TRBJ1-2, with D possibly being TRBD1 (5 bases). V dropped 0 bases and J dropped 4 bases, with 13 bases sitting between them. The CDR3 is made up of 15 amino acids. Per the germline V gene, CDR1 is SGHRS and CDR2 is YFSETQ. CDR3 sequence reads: CASSLADSWSYGYTF. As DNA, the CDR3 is TGCGCCAGCAGCTTGGCCGACAGTTGGAGCTATGGCTACACCTTC.

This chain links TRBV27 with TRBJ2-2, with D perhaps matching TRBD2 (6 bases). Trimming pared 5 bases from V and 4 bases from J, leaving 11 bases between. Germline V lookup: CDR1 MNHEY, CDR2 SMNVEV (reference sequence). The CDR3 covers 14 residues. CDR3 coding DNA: TGTGCCAGCAGTCCCTGGGACTTCACCGGGGAGCTGTTTTTT. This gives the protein CASSPWDFTGELFF.

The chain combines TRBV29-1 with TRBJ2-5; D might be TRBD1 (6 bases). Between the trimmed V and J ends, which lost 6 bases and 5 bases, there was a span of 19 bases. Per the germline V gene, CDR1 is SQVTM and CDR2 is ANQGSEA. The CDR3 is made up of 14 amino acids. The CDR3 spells CSVPDRSLPETQYF. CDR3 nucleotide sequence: TGCAGCGTCCCTGACAGGTCGTTGCCCGAGACCCAGTACTTC.

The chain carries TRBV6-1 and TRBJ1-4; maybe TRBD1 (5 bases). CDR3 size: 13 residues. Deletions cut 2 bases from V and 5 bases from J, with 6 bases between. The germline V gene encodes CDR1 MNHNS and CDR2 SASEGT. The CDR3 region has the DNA TGTGCCAGCAGTGAACACAGGAATGAAAAACTGTTTTTT. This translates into CASSEHRNEKLFF.

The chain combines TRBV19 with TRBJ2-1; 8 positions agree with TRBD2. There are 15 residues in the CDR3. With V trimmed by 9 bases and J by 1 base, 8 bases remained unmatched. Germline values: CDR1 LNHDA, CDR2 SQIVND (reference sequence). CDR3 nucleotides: TGTGCCAGCTTGCTGGCTAGCGGGTCCTACAATGAGCAGTTCTTC. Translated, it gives CASLLASGSYNEQFF. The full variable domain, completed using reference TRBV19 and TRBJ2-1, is DGGITQSPKYLFRKEGQNVTLSCEQNLNHDAMYWYRQDPGQGLRLIYYSQIVNDFQKGDIAEGYSVSREKKESFPLTVTSAQKNPTAFYLCASLLASGSYNEQFFGPGTRLTVL.

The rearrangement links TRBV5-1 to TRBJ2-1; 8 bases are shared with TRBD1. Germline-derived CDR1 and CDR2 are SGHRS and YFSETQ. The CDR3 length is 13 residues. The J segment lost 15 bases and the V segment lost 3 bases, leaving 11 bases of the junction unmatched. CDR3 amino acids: CASSSIPGQGWFF. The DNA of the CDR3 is TGCGCCAGCAGCTCAATCCCCGGACAGGGTTGGTTCTTC. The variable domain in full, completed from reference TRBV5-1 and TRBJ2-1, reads KAGVTQTPRYLIKTRGQQVTLSCSPISGHRSVSWYQQTPGQGLQFLFEYFSETQRNKGNFPGRFSGRQFSNSRSEMNVSTLELGDSALYLCASSSIPGQGWFFGPGTRLTVL.

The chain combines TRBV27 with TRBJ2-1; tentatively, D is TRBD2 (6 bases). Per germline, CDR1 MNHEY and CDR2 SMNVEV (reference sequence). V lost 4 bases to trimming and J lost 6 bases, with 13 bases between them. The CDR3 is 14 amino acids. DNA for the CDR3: TGTGCCAGCAGTTCACTAGCAGGTATCAATGAGCAGTTCTTC. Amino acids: CASSSLAGINEQFF.

The CDR3 reads CASSPRTALDTQYF. DNA for the CDR3: TGTGCCAGCAGCCCGCGGACAGCTTTAGATACGCAGTATTTT. V and J are TRBV7-8 and TRBJ2-3, with D tentatively TRBD1 (6 bases). Trimming took 5 bases from V and 5 from J, leaving 14 bases between them. The CDR3 spans 14 residues. Germline CDR1 reads SGHVS; CDR2 reads FQNEAQ.

The CDR3, as DNA: TGTGCCAGCAGCGATAGAGAGGGGCCGGCAGATACGCAGTATTTT. Translated: CASSDREGPADTQYF. The genes are TRBV11-3 and TRBJ2-3; possibly TRBD1 or TRBD2 for D (5 bases each). V lost 5 bases and J lost 4, with 16 bases in between. This CDR3 is 15 amino acids long. CDR1 and CDR2 from the germline V gene are SGHNT and YENEEA.

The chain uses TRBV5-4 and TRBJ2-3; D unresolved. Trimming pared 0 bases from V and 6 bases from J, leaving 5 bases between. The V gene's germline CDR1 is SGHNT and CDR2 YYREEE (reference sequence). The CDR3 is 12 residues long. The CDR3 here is CASSLGVDTQYF. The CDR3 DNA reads TGTGCCAGCAGCTTGGGTGTTGATACGCAGTATTTT.